This record concerns one T cell receptor (beta chain) sequence. The antigen is unknown. The V and J ends lost 8 bases and 0 bases respectively, with 8 bases between them. The CDR3 has 13 residues. The V gene's germline CDR1 is ENHRY and CDR2 SYGVKD. The PCR contained 60 Vbeta and 13 Jbeta primers. Produced via immunoSEQ multiplex PCR; TCRdb's table is partial and in-frame only. This specimen shows fewer than 200,000 clones; the ten leading clones hold 1% to 1.5%. The sample comes from a study of cytomegalovirus exposure and HLA in healthy donors. Whole-study findings and limits: A few chains linked to CMV were shown in vitro to be specific for CMV antigens. Researchers catalogued about 150 TCR beta chains as cytomegalovirus-associated.

This receptor was identified in a woman aged 60-70 years in good health and CMV-seronegative. The sequencing sample was made of PBMCs. This chain links TRBV10-3 with TRBJ1-5; D is unresolved. DNA for the CDR3: TGTGCCATCTCCCCGTATAGCAATCAGCCCCAGCATTTT. The encoded protein is CAISPYSNQPQHF.